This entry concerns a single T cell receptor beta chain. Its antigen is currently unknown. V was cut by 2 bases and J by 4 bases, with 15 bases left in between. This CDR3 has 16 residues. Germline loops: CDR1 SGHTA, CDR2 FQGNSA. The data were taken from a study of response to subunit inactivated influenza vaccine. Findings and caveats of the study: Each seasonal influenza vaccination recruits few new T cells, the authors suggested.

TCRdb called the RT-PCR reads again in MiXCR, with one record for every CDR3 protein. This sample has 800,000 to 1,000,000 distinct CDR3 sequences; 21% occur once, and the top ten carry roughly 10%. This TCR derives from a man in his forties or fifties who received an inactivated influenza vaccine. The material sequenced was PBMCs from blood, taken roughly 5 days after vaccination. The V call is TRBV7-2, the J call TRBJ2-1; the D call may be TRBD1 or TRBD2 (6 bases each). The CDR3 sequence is CASSLIPGAQYNEQFF. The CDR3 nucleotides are TGTGCCAGCAGCTTAATTCCGGGGGCCCAATACAATGAGCAGTTCTTC.